This T cell receptor (beta chain) was identified during a study of blood T cell repertoires in COVID-19 (dated by TCRdb to about 2020). Background for the entire study: The collaborator samples originated in the United States, Italy and Spain and spanned the acute and convalescent phases of COVID-19. The prospective study material was composed of cDNA or gDNA derived from T cells, B-cell-depleted T cells, or PBMCs. Deeply sampled blood TCRbeta repertoires from subjects exposed to, actively infected with, or recovered from COVID-19 were included in the dataset. The repertoires were made available in a free public database intended to serve as a resource for research on the immune response to SARS-CoV-2. Samples were obtained from the ongoing ImmuneRACE study (first 160 participants) and from over a thousand subjects provided by 6 global collaborators. Sample metadata almost always included a de-identified subject ID, COVID-19 status, age in years and sex. Where available, HLA class I and class II types were taken from metadata supplied by the sample provider and were not determined by assay-based typing.

The study at large found these results: The amount of clinical and demographic metadata varied by source and participant and was provided uncurated.

In the case of this clone: Its target antigen remains unknown. The input lacks base qualities; no much larger clone sits a single base away.

From its cysteine to its phenylalanine, the CDR3 spans 15 amino acids. The kept DNA is CDR3 alone, 45 bases in frame from the first base. V loses 0 bases of germline sequence and J loses 2 bases, and the interval between the two ends is 10 bases. Based on the germline V gene, the CDR1 and CDR2 sequences are LGHNA and YNFKEQ. The immunoSEQ Assay, a bias-controlled multiplex PCR, was used to amplify TCRbeta CDR3 regions from genomic DNA. In the authors' own workflow: The number of nucleated cells in each sample was estimated by amplification of reference gene primers within the assay. Sequence reads were collapsed and filtered to measure the absolute abundance of every unique TCRbeta CDR3 rearrangement. For each sample, productive Simpson clonality was calculated as the square root of Simpson's diversity index across productive rearrangements. TCRdb limited this immuneACCESS table to in-frame rearrangements with V and J called. A share of clones is missing; checked studies link under half to unresolved V genes, and the rest is unexplained. V, J and clone size derive from that table, while D and trimming were established from the DNA sequence. The sample contains about 52,000 clones, roughly 82% of them found a single time. Jointly, the top ten make up roughly 24% of the sample.

The collaborating institutions used their own protocols to collect whole blood in K2EDTA tubes. For TCRbeta analysis, collaborators shipped samples in one of three forms: frozen whole blood, isolated PBMCs, or DNA extracted from either of those sample types. The chain uses TRBV4-2 and TRBJ1-1; TRBD1 is a weak D gene call, 5 bases matching. This clonotype originated in a woman over 75 with acute or convalescent COVID-19. Material for sequencing was peripheral blood. The nucleotides read TGTGCCAGCAGCCAAGATTTCCAGGGAAACACTGAAGCTTTCTTT. This encodes CASSQDFQGNTEAFF.